Listed here is a single T cell receptor (beta chain). An end of the junction differs from the germline gene, which may be a read error. Through a sample-barcoded 5' primer and a J-beta primer mix, a second PCR was run for roughly 6 to 12 cycles. A 12-random-nucleotide template-switch adaptor tagged each cDNA molecule. TCRdb re-called the 5' RACE reads through MiXCR, storing one row per CDR3 protein. Of 540,000 or so distinct CDR3 sequences listed, about 25% are singletons. These data belong to a study of blood T cells in healthy people across ages. Per the germline V gene, CDR1 is MDHEN and CDR2 is SYDVKM. This CDR3 has 14 residues. These records were also assigned to another study, of T cells of mothers and their children. That work adds: Three healthy Caucasian mothers and their six children were the donors. cDNA synthesis used all extracted RNA, approximately 1.5 ug per 15 ul.

Sequenced sample: blood. The genes are TRBV28 and TRBJ2-7; D may match TRBD1 or TRBD2 (6 bases each). The clonotype was recovered from a boy younger than 18 in good health. The CDR3 DNA is TGTGCCAGCAGTTTAAAGGGGGGCCCCTACGGGCAGTACTTC. Protein: CASSLKGGPYGQYF.